The 12 T cell receptor beta chains below all came from one sample that was sequenced in a study of blood T cell repertoires in COVID-19 (dated by TCRdb to the early 2020s). Libraries came from the immunoSEQ multiplex PCR assay. Not all clones reach the TCRdb copy of this immuneACCESS table, which keeps in-frame sequences only. Checked studies attribute under half of the gap to unresolved V genes and leave the rest unexplained. This sample is represented by about 170,000 clones; 88% of them were singletons. Roughly 24% of the sample lies in the top ten. What was sequenced was peripheral blood. Source of these receptors: a man aged 55 to 70 with acute or convalescent COVID-19.

V and J are TRBV19 and TRBJ1-3, with 9 bases aligning to TRBD1. This CDR3 is 15 amino acids long. In germline, CDR1 is LNHDA, CDR2 SQIVND (reference sequence). V gave up 8 bases and J gave up 4 bases; unmatched junction bases: 9. The CDR3 DNA reads as TGTGCCAGTCGCTCGGAGGGGACAGGGGGAAACACCATATATTTT. It translates to CASRSEGTGGNTIYF. Together with reference TRBV19 and TRBJ1-3, the CDR3 gives the full variable domain: DGGITQSPKYLFRKEGQNVTLSCEQNLNHDAMYWYRQDPGQGLRLIYYSQIVNDFQKGDIAEGYSVSREKKESFPLTVTSAQKNPTAFYLCASRSEGTGGNTIYFGEGSWLTVV.

This chain uses TRBV6-2 or TRBV6-3 with TRBJ2-7, with D maybe TRBD1 (6 bases). Deletions cut 5 bases from V and 5 bases from J, with 13 bases between. The CDR3 consists of 13 residues. CDR1 MNHEY and CDR2 SVGEGT come from the germline V gene. The CDR3 is CASSRTVRDEQYF. The CDR3 DNA is TGTGCCAGCAGTAGGACAGTCCGAGACGAGCAGTACTTC.

The chain has TRBV5-1 and TRBJ1-6; D not resolved. CDR3 length: 16 amino acids. CDR1 and CDR2 from the germline V gene are SGHRS and YFSETQ. Trimming shortened V by 0 bases and J by 7 bases, and 14 bases separated the two germline ends. CDR3 protein: CASSLEAGAVNSPLHF. The CDR3 DNA reads TGCGCCAGCAGCTTGGAGGCAGGAGCGGTAAATTCACCCCTCCACTTT.

V and J are TRBV6-5 and TRBJ2-2, with TRBD1 matching over 8 bases. The CDR3 spans 13 residues. V shed 6 bases and J 7 bases; nucleotides not matched to a gene: 4. From germline, CDR1 is MNHEY and CDR2 SVGAGI. CDR3 loop: CASSRGPVGELFF. The CDR3 coding sequence is TGTGCCAGCAGCAGGGGGCCGGTCGGGGAGCTGTTTTTT.

This clone was detected once. The J gene is TRBJ2-1, the V gene TRBV6-6; D perhaps matches TRBD2 (5 bases). The germline gives CDR1 MNHNY, CDR2 SVGAGI (reference sequence). V shed 2 bases and J shed 1 base, with 6 bases lying between them. There are 14 residues in the CDR3. The CDR3 DNA is TGTGCCAGCAGTTACGACTATTCCTACAATGAGCAGTTCTTC. It is translated as CASSYDYSYNEQFF.

The chain uses TRBV5-5 and TRBJ1-2; unclear D gene. The ends were cut back, 4 bases at V and 5 bases at J, with 9 bases in the middle. The CDR3 runs 12 residues. Per germline, CDR1 SGHKS and CDR2 YYEKEE (reference sequence). The DNA of the CDR3 is TGTGCCAGCAGCGCGCCCCCGTATGGCTACACCTTC. Translation gives CASSAPPYGYTF.

This clone was counted once. This chain uses TRBV5-1 with TRBJ1-1, with D tentatively TRBD1 (5 bases). The CDR3 runs to 14 residues. Germline V gene data show CDR1 as SGHRS and CDR2 as YFSETQ. Trimming took 2 bases from V and 2 from J, leaving 10 bases between them. This CDR3 is CASSLEDTNTEAFF. The CDR3 nucleotides are TGCGCCAGCAGCTTAGAGGACACAAACACTGAAGCTTTCTTT.

J is TRBJ2-7 and V is TRBV5-4, with a weak D call TRBD2 (6 bases). Trimming pared 1 base from V and 3 bases from J, leaving 8 bases between. The CDR3 has 13 residues. Per germline, CDR1 SGHNT and CDR2 YYREEE (reference sequence). This chain's CDR3 is CASSLSSGYEQYF. In nucleotides, the CDR3 is TGTGCCAGCAGCTTGAGTAGCGGCTACGAGCAGTACTTC. The full variable domain, with the rest looked up from reference TRBV5-4 and TRBJ2-7, is ETGVTQSPTHLIKTRGQQVTLRCSSQSGHNTVSWYQQALGQGPQFIFQYYREEENGRGNFPPRFSGLQFPNYSSELNVNALELDDSALYLCASSLSSGYEQYFGPGTRLTVT.

Only a few counts were recorded for this clone. The chain joins TRBV6-1 to TRBJ1-5; a possible D gene is TRBD1 (6 bases). The CDR3 runs to 16 residues. Deletions cut 2 bases from V and 1 base from J, with 12 bases between. Germline lookup yields CDR1 MNHNS and CDR2 SASEGT. CDR3 in amino acids: CASSERGGASNQPQHF. As DNA, the CDR3 is TGTGCCAGCAGTGAACGAGGGGGGGCCAGCAATCAGCCCCAGCATTTT.

V and J are TRBV27 and TRBJ1-5; D possibly corresponds to TRBD1 (5 bases). V was pared by 10 bases and J by 1 base, with 14 bases between. Germline V CDR1 and CDR2: MNHEY, SMNVEV (reference sequence). CDR3 length: 14 amino acids. The CDR3 loop is CATAGTGSNQPQHF. CDR3 coding DNA: TGTGCCACGGCCGGGACTGGGAGCAATCAGCCCCAGCATTTT.

The V gene is TRBV5-1, the J gene TRBJ2-1; possibly TRBD1 for D (6 bases). CDR3 length equals 17 residues. Trimming stripped 0 bases from V and 0 bases from J, with 13 bases between. Germline V CDR1 and CDR2: SGHRS, YFSETQ. The chain's CDR3 is CASSLVEGVISYNEQFF. CDR3 DNA sequence: TGCGCCAGCAGCTTGGTCGAGGGGGTAATCTCCTACAATGAGCAGTTCTTC.

This clone was counted a few times. The V call is TRBV6-4, the J call TRBJ1-2; tentatively, D is TRBD1 (5 bases). V was trimmed by 2 bases and J by 5 bases, leaving 12 bases between them. The germline V gene has CDR1 MRHNA and CDR2 SNTAGT. The CDR3 totals 14 residues. CDR3 nucleotide sequence: TGTGCCAGCAGTGACCAACCTCAGGGTTATGGCTACACCTTC. It encodes CASSDQPQGYGYTF.